The source of this TCR beta chain is a study of post-analysis software for immune sequencing data. At the level of the study: The disease courses covered relapsing-remitting, secondary progressive and progressive-relapsing multiple sclerosis.

Carried by the TCR beta cDNA libraries were unique molecular identifiers. The authors obtained roughly 0.5 million cDNA molecules from approximately 1 to 10 million T cells. TCRdb called the PCR reads again in MiXCR, with one record for every CDR3 protein. Of some 890,000 distinct CDR3 sequences listed, about 57% are singletons. Study-wide results and limits: Higher frequency in patients than in controls was seen for about five TRBV segments, with TRBV5-6, TRBV5-1 and TRBV20-1 among them. Diversity measured as normalized Chao1 was significantly lower in multiple sclerosis patients than in controls. Same-batch samples co-clustered strongly by F measure.

Germline V gene lookup returns CDR1 SGHRS and CDR2 YFSETQ. This CDR3 has 15 residues. Note on this clonotype: The antigen remains unidentified.

Sequencing input: blood. The TCR comes from a girl between 10 and 17 years old with multiple sclerosis. The chain uses TRBV5-1 and TRBJ2-7; a weak D match, TRBD2 (5 bases). The J call may be faulty, since TRBJ2-1 better matches the DNA end. CDR3 amino acids: CASSLTGELLREQFF. The CDR3 region has the DNA TGCGCCAGCAGCCTCACCGGGGAGCTCCTCAGGGAGCAGTTCTTC.